Each of the 9 T cell receptor beta chains below was sequenced from the same sample in a study of CD8 T cells in ankylosing spondylitis. TCRdb called the 5' RACE reads again in MiXCR, with one record for every CDR3 protein. The profile shows 110,000 to 150,000 distinct CDR3 sequences, roughly 8.3% of them singletons. Material: synovial fluid, either unsorted or a sorted T cell fraction (not recorded which). These receptor sequences come from a male donor with ankylosing spondylitis.

The chain is built from TRBV12-3 or TRBV12-4 and TRBJ2-7, with D perhaps matching TRBD2 (7 bases). V lost 1 base and J 3 bases, leaving 16 bases between the germline ends. The CDR3 is 16 residues long. The CDR3 coding sequence is TGTGCCAGCAGTTTAGGGTACGCGGGGGCTCACTACGAGCAGTACTTC. It is translated as CASSLGYAGAHYEQYF.

This clonotype appeared many times. Here the CDR3 DNA reads TGTGCCAGCACAGGGTTCGGCTATGGCTACACCTTC. The encoded protein is CASTGFGYGYTF. This sequence joins TRBV12-3 or TRBV12-4 and TRBJ1-2; D might be TRBD1 (5 bases). The germline V and J ends were trimmed by 7 bases and 4 bases, with 10 bases remaining between them. The CDR3 covers 12 residues.

This clonotype was seen ten or more times. The chain is built from TRBV7-8 and TRBJ2-7; 8 bases are shared with TRBD2. Germline CDR1 and CDR2: SGHVS and FQNEAQ. This CDR3 is 16 amino acids long. V was clipped by 2 bases and J by 1 base; unmatched bases: 7. The CDR3 region is CASSLRSSGGSYEQYF. The DNA of the CDR3 is TGTGCCAGCAGCTTAAGGTCCAGCGGGGGATCCTACGAGCAGTACTTC.

In its sample, this clonotype was seen a few times. The chain uses TRBV10-3 and TRBJ2-7; a weak D match, TRBD1 (6 bases). Deletions cut 7 bases from V and 6 bases from J, with 16 bases between. This CDR3 has 13 amino acids. The germline V gene has CDR1 ENHRY and CDR2 SYGVKD. CDR3 residues: CAITRLQGGEQYF. CDR3 DNA sequence: TGTGCCATCACCCGCCTACAGGGTGGCGAGCAGTACTTC.

This clonotype was counted many times. The chain has TRBV20-1 and TRBJ1-1; D unclear. The CDR3 consists of 10 residues. The germline V gene encodes CDR1 DFQATT and CDR2 SNEGSKA (reference sequence). With 6 bases removed from V and 7 bases from J, the gap between germline ends came to 9 bases. The CDR3 loop reads CSASQFEAFF. As DNA, the CDR3 is TGCAGTGCCTCACAGTTTGAAGCTTTCTTT.

At least ten counts were recorded for this clonotype. This chain joins TRBV29-1 and TRBJ1-5; possibly TRBD1 for D (5 bases). Trimming stripped 5 bases from V and 9 bases from J, with 14 bases between. CDR1 is SQVTM, CDR2 ANQGSEA, per germline. This CDR3 is built from 12 residues. The CDR3 region has the DNA TGCAGCGTTAGGGGAGGGAAGGGGCCCCAGCATTTT. Its protein is CSVRGGKGPQHF.

The V gene is TRBV4-1, the J gene TRBJ1-6; D uncertain. The CDR3 consists of 15 residues. Germline CDR1 is MGHRA and CDR2 is YSYEKL. Trimming took 0 bases from V and 9 from J, leaving 12 bases between them. The CDR3 DNA reads as TGCGCCAGCAGCCAAGAACCGGGGTTCGGTTCACCCCTCCACTTT. Its protein is CASSQEPGFGSPLHF.

This clonotype was counted at least ten times. V is TRBV6-5 and J is TRBJ2-1, with D perhaps TRBD1 or TRBD2 (5 bases each). This CDR3 has 13 residues. With 4 bases removed from V and 8 bases from J, the gap between germline ends came to 12 bases. Germline V lookup: CDR1 MNHEY, CDR2 SVGAGI. Here the CDR3 reads CASSLRGVHEQFF. CDR3 sequence (DNA): TGTGCCAGCAGTTTAAGGGGAGTCCATGAGCAGTTCTTC.

The J gene is TRBJ1-1, the V gene TRBV28; D gene uncertain. Trimming cost V 8 bases and J 2 bases, with 12 bases left between them. The CDR3 has 13 residues. The germline V gene encodes CDR1 MDHEN and CDR2 SYDVKM. DNA for the CDR3: TGTGCCAGCCAGACCGGCGGAAACACTGAAGCTTTCTTT. Amino acids: CASQTGGNTEAFF.